These T cell receptor beta chains were read from a single sample in a study of metastatic and nonmetastatic thyroid tumors. TCRdb redid the clone calls on the PCR reads using MiXCR. The sample carries 15,000 to 20,000 clones, roughly a fifth recorded once. The sequencing input was tumor tissue. The origin of the receptors is a female donor with papillary thyroid cancer or a benign thyroid nodule (not recorded which). Some clones in this sample may be carry-over from other donors' samples. The CDR3 runs from the conserved cysteine through the conserved F or W. Fields, in order: D gene, J gene, V gene, clone size, CDR3 protein, CDR3 DNA. A D gene is named only where the DNA matches it firmly. Rows may omit the clone size; those that give it use once, few, many or a size class.

D gene: .; J gene: TRBJ1-2; V gene: TRBV7-9; clone size: few; CDR3 protein: CASSLGGATYTF; CDR3 DNA: TGTGCCAGCAGCTTAGGGGGGGCAACCTACACCTTC
D gene: TRBD2; J gene: TRBJ2-7; V gene: TRBV6-5; clone size: few; CDR3 protein: CASSSGGRRRQYF; CDR3 DNA: TGTGCCAGCAGTTCCGGGGGGAGGCGGCGGCAGTACTTC
D gene: TRBD2; J gene: TRBJ2-5; V gene: TRBV20-1; clone size: many; CDR3 protein: CSARDLRLAEETQYF; CDR3 DNA: TGCAGTGCTAGAGATCTTCGTCTAGCGGAAGAGACCCAGTACTTC
D gene: TRBD2; J gene: TRBJ2-1; V gene: TRBV6-2/TRBV6-3; clone size: few; CDR3 protein: CASSSPAGQPTREQFF; CDR3 DNA: TGTGCCAGCAGTTCCCCAGCGGGGCAACCCACGAGGGAGCAGTTCTTC
D gene: .; J gene: TRBJ2-5; V gene: TRBV12-3/TRBV12-4; clone size: many; CDR3 protein: CASSLNRVRETQYF; CDR3 DNA: TGTGCCAGCAGTTTAAACAGGGTGAGAGAGACCCAGTACTTC
D gene: TRBD1; J gene: TRBJ2-5; V gene: TRBV18; clone size: medium-sized; CDR3 protein: CASSRGTAQETQYF; CDR3 DNA: TGTGCCAGCTCACGGGGGACAGCCCAAGAGACCCAGTACTTC
D gene: .; J gene: TRBJ2-2; V gene: TRBV6-2/TRBV6-3; clone size: .; CDR3 protein: CASSSQPLRRDFTGELFF; CDR3 DNA: TGTGCCAGCAGTTCCCAACCTTTACGGCGGGACTTCACCGGGGAGCTGTTTTTT
D gene: TRBD1; J gene: TRBJ2-6; V gene: TRBV19; clone size: few; CDR3 protein: CVISIRTGTNVLTF; CDR3 DNA: TGTGTCATTAGTATAAGGACAGGGACCAACGTCCTGACTTTC
D gene: .; J gene: TRBJ2-7; V gene: TRBV28; clone size: many; CDR3 protein: CASGGLVFYEQYF; CDR3 DNA: TGTGCCTCTGGGGGACTCGTATTCTACGAGCAGTACTTC
D gene: .; J gene: TRBJ2-7; V gene: TRBV20-1; clone size: .; CDR3 protein: CSATRDGYSYERYF; CDR3 DNA: TGCAGTGCAACCCGGGACGGTTACTCCTACGAGCGGTACTTC
D gene: .; J gene: TRBJ2-5; V gene: TRBV27; clone size: medium-sized; CDR3 protein: CASSFGRTQYF; CDR3 DNA: TGTGCCAGCAGTTTTGGTCGGACCCAGTACTTC
D gene: .; J gene: TRBJ2-3; V gene: TRBV6-1; clone size: .; CDR3 protein: CASSPDSRDTQYF; CDR3 DNA: TGTGCCAGCAGTCCTGACTCCCGGGATACGCAGTATTTT
D gene: .; J gene: TRBJ2-7; V gene: TRBV19; clone size: few; CDR3 protein: CASSRVWGLPYEQYF; CDR3 DNA: TGTGCCAGTAGTAGAGTCTGGGGTCTCCCCTACGAGCAGTACTTC
D gene: .; J gene: TRBJ2-7; V gene: TRBV7-8; clone size: .; CDR3 protein: CASSLGDFREQYF; CDR3 DNA: TGTGCCAGCAGCTTAGGGGACTTTAGAGAGCAGTACTTC
D gene: .; J gene: TRBJ1-2; V gene: TRBV24-1; clone size: many; CDR3 protein: CATSDLRQVGGYTF; CDR3 DNA: TGTGCCACCAGTGATTTGCGGCAGGTGGGGGGCTACACCTTC
D gene: .; J gene: TRBJ2-2; V gene: TRBV19; clone size: many; CDR3 protein: CASSIAQPGELFF; CDR3 DNA: TGTGCCAGTAGTATCGCACAGCCCGGGGAGCTGTTTTTT
D gene: .; J gene: TRBJ2-1; V gene: TRBV5-1; clone size: .; CDR3 protein: CASSLLTGFVSEQFF; CDR3 DNA: TGCGCCAGCAGCTTGTTAACAGGGTTTGTCAGTGAGCAGTTCTTC
D gene: .; J gene: TRBJ1-5; V gene: TRBV20-1; clone size: many; CDR3 protein: CSARYYGQPQHF; CDR3 DNA: TGCAGTGCTAGATATTACGGGCAGCCCCAGCATTTT